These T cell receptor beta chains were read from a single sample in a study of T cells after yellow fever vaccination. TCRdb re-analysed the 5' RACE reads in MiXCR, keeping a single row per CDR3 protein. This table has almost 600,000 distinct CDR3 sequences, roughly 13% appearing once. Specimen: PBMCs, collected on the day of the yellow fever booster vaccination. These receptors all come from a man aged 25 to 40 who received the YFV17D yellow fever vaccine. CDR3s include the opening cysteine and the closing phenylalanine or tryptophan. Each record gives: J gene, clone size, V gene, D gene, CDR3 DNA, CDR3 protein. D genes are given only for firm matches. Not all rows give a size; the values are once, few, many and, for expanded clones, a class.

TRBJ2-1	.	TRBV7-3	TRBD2	TGTGCCAGCAGCTTAGTAGGACTAGCGGGACGGGGTGAGCAGTTCTTC	CASSLVGLAGRGEQFF
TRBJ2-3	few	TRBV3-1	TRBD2	TGTGCCAGCAGCCACCGGCAGACTAGCGGGAGTCGGTCAAGCACAGATACGCAGTATTTT	CASSHRQTSGSRSSTDTQYF
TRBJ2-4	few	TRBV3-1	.	TGTGCCAGCAGCCAAGAAATGAGAGACATTCAGTACTTC	CASSQEMRDIQYF
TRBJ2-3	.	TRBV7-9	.	TGTGCCAGTGGACGCGAGGCAGATACGCAGTATTTT	CASGREADTQYF
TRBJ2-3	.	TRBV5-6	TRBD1	TGTGCCAGCAGCTTGTTGGTAGGCGGCAGGGGGTCGGATACGCAGTATTTT	CASSLLVGGRGSDTQYF
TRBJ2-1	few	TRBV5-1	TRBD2	TGCGCCAGCAGCTTGGTGCTAGCGGGGCCTCCGAACAATGAGCAGTTCTTC	CASSLVLAGPPNNEQFF
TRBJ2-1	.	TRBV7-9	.	TGTGCCAGCAGCGCACTGAACTACAATGAGCAGTTCTTC	CASSALNYNEQFF
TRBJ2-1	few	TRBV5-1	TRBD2	TGCGCCAGCAGCTTGTTACTAGCGGGAAACAATGAGCAGTTCTTC	CASSLLLAGNNEQFF
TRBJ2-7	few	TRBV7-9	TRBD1	TGTGCCAGCAGCAGGCCGGGACAGTCCTACGAGCAGTACTTC	CASSRPGQSYEQYF
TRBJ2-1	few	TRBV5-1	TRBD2	TGCGCCAGCAGCTTGGAGCGGGAGTGGGGGAATGAGCAGTTCTTC	CASSLEREWGNEQFF
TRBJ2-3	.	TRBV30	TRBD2	TGTGCCTGGAGTCGCGGGGTAGCGGGTGTGGCAGATACGCAGTATTTT	CAWSRGVAGVADTQYF
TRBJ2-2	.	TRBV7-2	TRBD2	TGTGCCAGCAGCTTAGCGGAAATCAGTAGCGGGAGGCACGGGGAGCTGTTTTTT	CASSLAEISSGRHGELFF
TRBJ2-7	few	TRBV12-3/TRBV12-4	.	TGTGCCAGCAGTTTAGCGCACCGGGTGGGGGGAGACCACGAGCAGTACTTC	CASSLAHRVGGDHEQYF
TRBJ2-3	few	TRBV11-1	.	TGTGCCAGCAGCTCCTTATATGCGCTAGGATACGGCACAGATACGCAGTATTTT	CASSSLYALGYGTDTQYF
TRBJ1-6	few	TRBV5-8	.	TGTGCCAGCAGCTTGTATTTTAATTCACCCCTCCACTTT	CASSLYFNSPLHF
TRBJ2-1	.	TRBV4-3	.	TGCGCCAGCAGCCAAGAAGGGGATGGAGGCGTTCGGCAGTTCTTC	CASSQEGDGGVRQFF
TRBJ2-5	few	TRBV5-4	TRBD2	TGTGCCAGCAGCTTGGAGGGACTAGCGGCCCTTAGGGCAGAGACCCAGTACTTC	CASSLEGLAALRAETQYF
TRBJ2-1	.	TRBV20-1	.	TGCTGTGCTAGGGAGAGGAACTCCTACAATGAGCAGTTCTTC	CCARERNSYNEQFF
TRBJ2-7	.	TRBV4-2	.	TGTGCCAGCAGCCAAGGGGCCGAGCAGTACTTC	CASSQGAEQYF
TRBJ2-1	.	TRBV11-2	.	TGTGCCAGCAGCTTCCTCGGCGGGGAGTTCCCCAATGAGCAGTTCTTC	CASSFLGGEFPNEQFF
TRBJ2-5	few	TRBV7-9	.	TGTGCCAGCAGCCCTCGCGGACAAGAGATCACCCAGTACTTC	CASSPRGQEITQYF
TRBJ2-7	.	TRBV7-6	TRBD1	TGTGCCAGCAACAGGGGGAATGGCGAGCAGTACTTC	CASNRGNGEQYF
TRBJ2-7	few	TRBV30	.	TGTGCCCTGATGCTCAGGTACGAGCAGTACTTC	CALMLRYEQYF
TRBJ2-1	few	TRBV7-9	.	TGTGCCACCTCCAGGACAGACTCCTACAATGAGCAGTTCTTC	CATSRTDSYNEQFF
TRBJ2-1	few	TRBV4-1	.	TGCGCCAGCAGCCAAGATGGGCAGGCTCAGCGGGCTAGCTCCTACAATGAGCAGTTCTTC	CASSQDGQAQRASSYNEQFF
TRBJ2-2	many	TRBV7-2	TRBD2	TGTGCCAGCAGCTTAACAGGACTAGCGGGAGCCGGGGAGCTGTTTTTT	CASSLTGLAGAGELFF
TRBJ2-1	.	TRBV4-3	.	TGCGCCAGCAGCCAAGATTGGAGACTAGTCTACAATGAGCAGTTCTTC	CASSQDWRLVYNEQFF
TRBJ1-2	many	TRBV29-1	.	TGCAGCGCCCGGGACGCTTATGGCTACACCTTC	CSARDAYGYTF
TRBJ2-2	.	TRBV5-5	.	TGTGCCAGCAGCCTTTGGGGTTCCGGGGAGCTGGTTTTT	CASSLWGSGELVF
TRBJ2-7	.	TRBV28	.	TGTGCCAGCAGGAACCCCCCACTCTACGAGCAGTACTTC	CASRNPPLYEQYF
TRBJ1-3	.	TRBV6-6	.	TGTGCCAGCAGTTACCCTGGAGGGGACACCATATATTTT	CASSYPGGDTIYF
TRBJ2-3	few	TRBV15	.	TGTGCCACCAGCAGATTCGCCCTCGCGAGCGCAGATACGCAGTATTTT	CATSRFALASADTQYF
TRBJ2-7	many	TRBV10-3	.	TGTGCCATCAGTGGCCCCCGGGCCGGCGAGCAGTACTTC	CAISGPRAGEQYF
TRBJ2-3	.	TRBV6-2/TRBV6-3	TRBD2	TGTGCCAGCAGTTACCCTGGCGGGAGAGGCGATACGCAGTATTTT	CASSYPGGRGDTQYF
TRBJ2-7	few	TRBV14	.	TGTGCCAGCAGCCAAGGGGTCTATTTCGACGAGCAGTACTTC	CASSQGVYFDEQYF
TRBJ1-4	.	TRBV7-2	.	TGTGCCAGCAGCTTAGCAGGGGGAAGTGAAAAACTGTTTTTT	CASSLAGGSEKLFF
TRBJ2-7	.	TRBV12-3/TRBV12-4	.	TGTGCCAGCAGTCGTCTAGAGTTCTACGAGCAGTACTTC	CASSRLEFYEQYF
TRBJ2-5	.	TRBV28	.	TGTGCCAGCAGTTTATATCGGACACAAGAAGAGACCCAGTACTTC	CASSLYRTQEETQYF
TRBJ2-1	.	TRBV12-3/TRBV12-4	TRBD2	TGTGCCAGCAGCCTCGGGACTAGCGGAACGGAACAGTTCTTC	CASSLGTSGTEQFF
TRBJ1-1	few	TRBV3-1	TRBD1	TGTGCCAGCACCCTAGACAGGGAAACTGAAGCTTTCTTT	CASTLDRETEAFF
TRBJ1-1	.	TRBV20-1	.	TGCAGTGCTAGCAAGATACGGGGTCAGGGACGGACTGAAGCTTTCTTT	CSASKIRGQGRTEAFF
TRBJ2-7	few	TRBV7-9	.	TGTGCCAGCAGTACAGGAGCCTCTTCCCTGTACTTC	CASSTGASSLYF
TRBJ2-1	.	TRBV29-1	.	TGCAGCGTTGACAGGGCATCCTACAATGAGCAGTTCTTC	CSVDRASYNEQFF
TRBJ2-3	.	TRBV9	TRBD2	TGTGCCAGCAGCGTTAGCGGGAGAGGCGCAGATACGCAGTATTTT	CASSVSGRGADTQYF
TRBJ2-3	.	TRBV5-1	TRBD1	TGCGCCAGCCGACAAGGGACAGGGGTAAGAGCAGATACGCAGTATTTT	CASRQGTGVRADTQYF
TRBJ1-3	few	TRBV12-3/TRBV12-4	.	TGTGCCAGCACCGGTCACTCTGGAAACACCATATATTTT	CASTGHSGNTIYF
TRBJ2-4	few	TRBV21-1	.	TGTGCCAGCAGCAAATGGACAGGAGTAGCCAAAAACATTCAGTACTTC	CASSKWTGVAKNIQYF
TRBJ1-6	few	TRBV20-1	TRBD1	TGCAGTGCTCCCGGGACAGGTCATAATTCACCCCTCCACTTT	CSAPGTGHNSPLHF
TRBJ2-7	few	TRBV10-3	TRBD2	TGTGCCATCAGTGACACTGGGACTAGCGGGGGGATCGAGCAGTACTTC	CAISDTGTSGGIEQYF
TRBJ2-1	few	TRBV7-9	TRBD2	TGTGCCAGCAGCCTCCCGGGGGGGGCCGACCAGTTCTTC	CASSLPGGADQFF
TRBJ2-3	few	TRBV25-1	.	TGTGCCAGCAGTGACGTCGGAAGCACAGATACGCAGTATTTT	CASSDVGSTDTQYF
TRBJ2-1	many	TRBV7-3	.	TGTGCCAGCAGCTTAACGGGATACAATGAGCAGTTCTTC	CASSLTGYNEQFF
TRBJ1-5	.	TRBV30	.	TGTGCCTGGAGAGACACGGTAGGCAATCAGCCCCAGCATTTT	CAWRDTVGNQPQHF
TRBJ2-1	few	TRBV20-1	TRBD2	TGCAGTGCTAGCCAGACTAGCGGTACTTACAATGAGCAGTTCTTC	CSASQTSGTYNEQFF